Detailed here is one T cell receptor beta chain. These data are taken from a study of shared T cell receptors in the human thymus. Generated by immunoSEQ multiplex PCR, the TCRdb table keeps only in-frame clones and is missing some. The table has about 380,000 clones, more than 85% seen once; the top ten hold roughly 0.02%. The CDR3 length is 19 residues. Per the germline V gene, CDR1 is MNHNS and CDR2 is SASEGT. Trimming removed 2 bases from V and 0 bases from J; junction bases left unmatched: 15. The chain combines TRBV6-1 with TRBJ2-7; the match to TRBD2 covers 8 bases. This receptor was taken from a human donor. Sequencing input: thymocytes. CDR3 loop: CASSELGQLAEPFSYEQYF. The CDR3 DNA reads TGTGCCAGCAGTGAACTCGGTCAACTAGCGGAACCTTTCTCCTACGAGCAGTACTTC.